The clone carrying this T cell receptor beta chain showed up just once. Sequencing used immunoSEQ multiplex PCR; TCRdb keeps in-frame clones, though not all of them. Here the sample spans roughly 200,000 clones, roughly 80% being singletons. The record originates from a study of blood T cell repertoires in COVID-19. CDR1 is SEHNR, CDR2 FQNEAQ, per germline (reference sequence). The CDR3 extends over 16 amino acids. Germline trimming cut 3 bases from V and 2 bases from J; bases unmatched to any gene: 7. The sample taken for sequencing was peripheral blood. The receptor comes from a man aged 60 to 69 with acute or convalescent COVID-19. The chain carries TRBV7-9 and TRBJ2-3; 8 bases line up with TRBD2. Here the CDR3 DNA reads TGTGCCAGCAGCTTGGGGTCTAGCGGGTACACAGATACGCAGTATTTT. As protein: CASSLGSSGYTDTQYF.